The clone carrying this T cell receptor beta chain has at least ten counts. The data originate from a study of T cells after yellow fever vaccination. Template switching by 5'RACE produced TCR cDNA, adding a universal primer site and UMIs. TCRdb reanalysed the 5' RACE reads using MiXCR and keeps one entry per CDR3 protein. Among 300,000 to 400,000 distinct CDR3 sequences listed, about 6.2% were seen once. The CDR3 is made up of 13 amino acids. The V gene's germline CDR1 is SGHRS and CDR2 YFSETQ. Trimming took 4 bases from V and 2 from J, leaving 9 bases between them. The receptor was derived from a man aged 25 to 40 who received the YFV17D yellow fever vaccine. The chain couples TRBV5-1 to TRBJ2-5, with D tentatively TRBD1 (5 bases). The sample in question was PBMCs, obtained 5 days after the yellow fever booster vaccination. The CDR3 is CASSHRQQETQYF. CDR3 sequence (DNA): TGCGCCAGCAGCCACCGACAGCAAGAGACCCAGTACTTC.